A single sample is the source of the 23 T cell receptor beta chains below, sequenced in a study of Ad26.COV2.S vaccination and SARS-CoV-2 variants. Sample treatment: some 20 received Ad26.COV2.S at low or high dose, single or two shots; a few received placebo; per-sample allocation not given. All samples were drawn on day 63, counting from the first vaccine or placebo injection. Profiled with immunoSEQ multiplex PCR; TCRdb holds only in-frame clones, not every one. Of roughly 380,000 clones in the sample, about nine tenths are singletons; the top ten hold roughly 3.1%. Sample: peripheral blood, taken in a trial of Ad26.COV2.S vaccine versus placebo. The receptors shown here come from a person between 18 and 65 years old who received the Ad26.COV2.S COVID-19 vaccine or a placebo.

A few counts support this clone. The chain is built from TRBV6-5 and TRBJ1-4; possibly TRBD1 for D (5 bases). V was clipped by 0 bases and J by 6 bases, with 5 bases between them. The CDR3 is made up of 13 amino acids. CDR1 is MNHEY, CDR2 SVGAGI, per germline. CDR3: CASSYSTDEKLFF. In DNA form, the CDR3 reads TGTGCCAGCAGTTACTCGACAGATGAAAAACTGTTTTTT.

The chain recombines TRBV11-1 with TRBJ2-5; weak D call: TRBD2 (5 bases). This CDR3 is 13 amino acids long. V was clipped by 3 bases and J by 0 bases, with 5 bases between them. Germline V gene data show CDR1 as SGHAT and CDR2 as FQDESV (reference sequence). DNA of the CDR3: TGTGCCAGCAGCTTGGACTACCAAGAGACCCAGTACTTC. This gives the protein CASSLDYQETQYF.

The rearrangement links TRBV10-3 to TRBJ1-1, with TRBD1 identical over 9 bases. Unmatched junction bases numbered 4, after V lost 11 bases and J lost 6 bases. This CDR3 spans 11 amino acids. Looked up from germline, CDR1 is ENHRY and CDR2 is SYGVKD. The chain's CDR3 is CALWTGAEAFF. The DNA for the CDR3 is TGTGCCCTCTGGACAGGGGCTGAAGCTTTCTTT.

V is TRBV4-3 and J is TRBJ2-7; 8 bases agree with TRBD1. Germline trimming cut 2 bases from V and 1 base from J; bases unmatched to any gene: 10. Germline-derived CDR1 and CDR2 are LGHNA and YSLEER. The CDR3 extends over 17 amino acids. CDR3 DNA: TGCGCCAGCAGCCAACAACGGACAGGGATGGTGTCCTACGAGCAGTACTTC. It translates to CASSQQRTGMVSYEQYF.

The V gene is TRBV29-1, the J gene TRBJ1-2; D uncertain. The CDR3 consists of 12 residues. CDR1 SQVTM and CDR2 ANQGSEA come from the germline V gene. V shed 5 bases and J shed 5 bases, with 12 bases lying between them. The CDR3 bases are TGCAGCGTTAAAGCTGGTGTTTATGGCTACACCTTC. Protein: CSVKAGVYGYTF.

The chain links TRBV10-1 to TRBJ1-2, with TRBD1 as a possible D gene (6 bases). This CDR3 is 15 amino acids long. Deletions cut 6 bases from V and 4 bases from J, with 18 bases between. Germline CDR1 is WNHNN and CDR2 is SYGVQD (reference sequence). DNA for the CDR3: TGCGCCAGCAGAAAACCGACGGACAGAGGCTATGGCTACACCTTC. This sequence encodes CASRKPTDRGYGYTF.

This clone was recorded only once. The genes are TRBV9 and TRBJ1-1; D is uncertain. CDR3 length equals 13 residues. CDR1 is SGDLS, CDR2 YYNGEE, per germline. V dropped 3 bases and J dropped 11 bases, with 17 bases sitting between them. In DNA form, the CDR3 reads TGTGCCAGCAGCGGGACCCGGATAGGCGGGGCTTTCTTT. Protein: CASSGTRIGGAFF. The complete variable domain, with remaining parts taken from reference TRBV9 and TRBJ1-1, reads DSGVTQTPKHLITATGQRVTLRCSPRSGDLSVYWYQQSLDQGLQFLIQYYNGEERAKGNILERFSAQQFPDLHSELNLSSLELGDSALYFCASSGTRIGGAFFGQGTRLTVV.

This clone was observed once. The chain has TRBV9 and TRBJ2-1; a weak D match, TRBD2 (7 bases). Looked up from germline, CDR1 is SGDLS and CDR2 is YYNGEE. CDR3 size: 15 residues. Trimming stripped 0 bases from V and 2 bases from J, with 9 bases between. The CDR3 region is CASSVEGGPYNEQFF. CDR3 nucleotides: TGTGCCAGCAGCGTAGAGGGGGGGCCCTACAATGAGCAGTTCTTC.

The V gene is TRBV20-1, the J gene TRBJ2-7; D unresolved. CDR3 length: 12 residues. The V and J ends lost 3 bases and 1 base respectively, with 7 bases between them. Germline V lookup: CDR1 DFQATT, CDR2 SNEGSKA (reference sequence). This chain's CDR3 is CSASLGSYEQYF. The CDR3, as DNA: TGCAGTGCTAGTCTCGGTTCCTACGAGCAGTACTTC.

CDR3: CASSPDPGLAGETQYF. CDR3 in DNA: TGTGCCAGCAGTCCCGATCCGGGACTAGCGGGGGAGACCCAGTACTTC. The rearrangement links TRBV27 to TRBJ2-5; 13 positions match TRBD2. The CDR3 spans 16 residues. Germline V CDR1 and CDR2: MNHEY, SMNVEV (reference sequence). Trimming removed 5 bases from V and 5 bases from J; junction bases left unmatched: 8.

This clone was counted between two and nine times. The rearrangement joins TRBV29-1 to TRBJ2-7; tentatively, D is TRBD1 (6 bases). The ends were cut back, 6 bases at V and 3 bases at J, with 9 bases in the middle. The CDR3 covers 11 residues. The germline gives CDR1 SQVTM, CDR2 ANQGSEA. In DNA form, the CDR3 reads TGCAGCGTCAGGGGTGACTACGAGCAGTACTTC. It yields the protein CSVRGDYEQYF.

The genes are TRBV19 and TRBJ1-1, with 9 positions matching TRBD1. This CDR3 region has 13 residues. The ends lost 4 bases at V and 10 bases at J; junction bases unmatched: 7. Germline CDR1 reads LNHDA; CDR2 reads SQIVND (reference sequence). DNA of the CDR3: TGTGCCAGTAGTACCGGACAGGGGAGGATAGCTTTCTTT. This codes for CASSTGQGRIAFF.

This clone has more than one count but fewer than ten. V is TRBV4-1 and J is TRBJ2-7; 7 bases match TRBD2. The CDR3 length is 13 residues. Trimming took 1 base from V and 6 from J; bases not matched to a gene: 3. Germline V gene lookup returns CDR1 MGHRA and CDR2 YSYEKL. Here the CDR3 DNA reads TGCGCCAGCAGCCAAGGGACTAGAGCCGAGCAGTACTTC. Its translation: CASSQGTRAEQYF.

The chain links TRBV4-1 to TRBJ2-1, with 9 bases aligning to TRBD1. The V gene's germline CDR1 is MGHRA and CDR2 YSYEKL. The CDR3 runs to 16 residues. Trimming at V came to 4 bases and at J to 4 bases, leaving 8 bases not matched to a gene. The CDR3 DNA reads TGCGCCAGCAGCCTAGGGACAGGGCGATCTTACAATGAGCAGTTCTTC. Its translation: CASSLGTGRSYNEQFF.

A single count supports this clone. This chain connects TRBV5-1 to TRBJ2-5; 8 bases are a match to TRBD1. After removal of 0 bases from V and 2 bases from J, the junction contained 3 bases not matched to a gene. The CDR3 sequence is 15 residues long. Germline values: CDR1 SGHRS, CDR2 YFSETQ. The CDR3 region is CASSLVGDRQETQYF. In DNA, the CDR3 is TGCGCCAGCAGCTTGGTGGGGGACAGGCAAGAGACCCAGTACTTC.

This clone has only a few counts. The chain combines TRBV19 with TRBJ1-6, with a weak D call TRBD1 (6 bases). Between the trimmed V and J ends, which lost 7 bases and 14 bases, there was a span of 18 bases. The CDR3 has 13 amino acids. CDR1 LNHDA and CDR2 SQIVND come from the germline V gene (reference sequence). The CDR3 reads CASTGHPSGSLHF. Written as DNA, the CDR3 is TGTGCCAGTACGGGACATCCTTCGGGATCCCTCCACTTT.

The chain carries TRBV2 and TRBJ2-1; D perhaps matches TRBD1 (5 bases). V lost 5 bases, J lost 4 bases, and 9 bases lay in between. Germline loops: CDR1 SNHLY, CDR2 FYNNEI. This CDR3 is 13 amino acids long. CDR3 protein: CASSLGQYNEQFF. The CDR3 nucleotides read TGTGCCAGCAGTTTGGGGCAGTACAATGAGCAGTTCTTC.

The V and J genes are TRBV2 and TRBJ2-4; TRBD1 matches 7 bases. The ends lost 4 bases at V and 15 bases at J; junction bases unmatched: 12. Germline V gene sequence: CDR1 SNHLY, CDR2 FYNNEI. This CDR3 is built from 13 residues. DNA of the CDR3: TGTGCCAGCAGTGGGCAGGGGGTAGGTCTCAGGTACTTC. Its translation: CASSGQGVGLRYF.

This clone was found many times. This chain links TRBV4-3 with TRBJ1-2, with no clear D. The CDR3 loop spans 15 amino acids. Germline CDR1 reads LGHNA; CDR2 reads YSLEER. Trimming took 1 base from V and 2 from J, leaving 11 bases between them. CDR3 sequence: CASSQVGVLNYGYTF. The CDR3 DNA sequence: TGCGCCAGCAGCCAAGTTGGGGTACTCAACTATGGCTACACCTTC.

This clone has just one count. The genes are TRBV7-9 and TRBJ1-1, with a possible D match to TRBD1 (6 bases). The V gene's germline CDR1 is SEHNR and CDR2 FQNEAQ (reference sequence). Trimming removed 4 bases at V and 3 bases at J, with 15 bases between. There are 15 residues in the CDR3. The DNA of the CDR3 is TGTGCCAGCAGCTCACACAGGGATGATTACACTGAAGCTTTCTTT. Translating it yields CASSSHRDDYTEAFF.

The chain uses TRBV9 and TRBJ1-5; D uncertain. Germline CDR1 reads SGDLS; CDR2 reads YYNGEE. Trimming stripped 0 bases from V and 4 bases from J, with 8 bases between. The CDR3 totals 14 residues. CDR3 in amino acids: CASSVGETNQPQHF. As DNA, the CDR3 is TGTGCCAGCAGCGTAGGGGAGACGAATCAGCCCCAGCATTTT.

The rearrangement links TRBV23-1 to TRBJ1-5; the D gene is possibly TRBD1 (5 bases). TRBV23-1 qualifies as an ORF whose function is uncertain. Trimming pared 6 bases from V and 5 bases from J, leaving 8 bases between. The CDR3 loop spans 12 amino acids. The CDR3 DNA reads TGCGCCAGCAGACAGGTCGATCAGCCCCAGCATTTT. Protein product: CASRQVDQPQHF.

The chain employs TRBV3-1 (or the pseudogene TRBV3-2) and TRBJ2-5; D possibly corresponds to TRBD1 (5 bases). This CDR3 has 15 amino acids. Trimming shortened V by 1 base and J by 4 bases, and 13 bases separated the two germline ends. Germline V gene data show CDR1 as LGHDT and CDR2 as YNNKEL (reference sequence). CDR3 region: CASSQGGRTVETQYF. CDR3 nucleotide sequence: TGTGCCAGCAGCCAAGGGGGCAGGACGGTAGAGACCCAGTACTTC.